Many counts were recorded for the clone carrying this T cell receptor (beta chain). Antigen unknown. This sample was included in a study of T cells in Graves' hyperthyroidism and ophthalmopathy. Amplified regions were TCR beta CDR3 sequences from RNA transcripts. HTBI primers were used for first-round RT-PCR of the TCR CDR3. TCRdb reprocessed the multiplex PCR reads with MiXCR, giving one entry per CDR3 protein. The data show some 620,000 distinct CDR3 sequences, about 16% seen once. Whole-study results and caveats: Median prediction lead before ophthalmopathy onset was 6.5 months with the model.

The CDR3 is made up of 17 amino acids. Germline V CDR1 and CDR2: SGHVS, FQNEAQ. Trimming pared 1 base from V and 3 bases from J, leaving 19 bases between. Sequencing was done on a sample of blood. The chain carries TRBV7-8 and TRBJ2-7; D may match TRBD1 or TRBD2 (5 bases each). The TCR was taken from a woman in her thirties with Graves' hyperthyroidism. Written as DNA, the CDR3 is TGTGCCAGCAGCTTAGAGGAAAGGGGACCCAGGGTCTACGAGCAGTACTTC. It codes for CASSLEERGPRVYEQYF.